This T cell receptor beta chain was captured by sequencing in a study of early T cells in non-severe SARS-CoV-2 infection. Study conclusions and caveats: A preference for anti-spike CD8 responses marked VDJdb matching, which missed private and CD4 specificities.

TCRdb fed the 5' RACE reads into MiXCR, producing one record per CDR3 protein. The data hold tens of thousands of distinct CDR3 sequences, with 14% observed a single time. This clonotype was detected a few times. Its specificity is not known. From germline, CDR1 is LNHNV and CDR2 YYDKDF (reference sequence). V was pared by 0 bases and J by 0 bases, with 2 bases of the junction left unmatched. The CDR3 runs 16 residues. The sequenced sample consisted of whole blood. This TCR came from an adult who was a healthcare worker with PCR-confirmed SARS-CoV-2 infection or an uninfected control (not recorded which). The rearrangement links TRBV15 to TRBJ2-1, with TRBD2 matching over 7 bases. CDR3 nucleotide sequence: TGTGCCACCAGCAGAGATCGCGGGAGCTCCTACAATGAGCAGTTCTTC. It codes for CATSRDRGSSYNEQFF.